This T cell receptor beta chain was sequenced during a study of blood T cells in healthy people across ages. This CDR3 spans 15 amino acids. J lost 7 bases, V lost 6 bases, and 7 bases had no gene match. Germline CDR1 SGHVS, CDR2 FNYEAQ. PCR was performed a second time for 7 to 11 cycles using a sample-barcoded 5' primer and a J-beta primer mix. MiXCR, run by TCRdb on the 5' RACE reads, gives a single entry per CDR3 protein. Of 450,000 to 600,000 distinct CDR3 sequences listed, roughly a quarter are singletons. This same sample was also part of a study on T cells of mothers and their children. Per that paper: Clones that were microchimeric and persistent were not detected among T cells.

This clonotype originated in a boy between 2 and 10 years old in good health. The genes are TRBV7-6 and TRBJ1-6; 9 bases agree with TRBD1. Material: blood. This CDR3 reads CASSPRTGENSPLHF. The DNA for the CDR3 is TGTGCCAGCAGTCCGAGGACAGGGGAGAATTCACCCCTCCACTTT. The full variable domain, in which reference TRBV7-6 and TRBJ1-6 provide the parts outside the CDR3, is GAGVSQSPRYKVTKRGQDVALRCDPISGHVSLYWYRQALGQGPEFLTYFNYEAQQDKSGLPNDRFSAERPEGSISTLTIQRTEQRDSAMYRCASSPRTGENSPLHFGNGTRLTVT.